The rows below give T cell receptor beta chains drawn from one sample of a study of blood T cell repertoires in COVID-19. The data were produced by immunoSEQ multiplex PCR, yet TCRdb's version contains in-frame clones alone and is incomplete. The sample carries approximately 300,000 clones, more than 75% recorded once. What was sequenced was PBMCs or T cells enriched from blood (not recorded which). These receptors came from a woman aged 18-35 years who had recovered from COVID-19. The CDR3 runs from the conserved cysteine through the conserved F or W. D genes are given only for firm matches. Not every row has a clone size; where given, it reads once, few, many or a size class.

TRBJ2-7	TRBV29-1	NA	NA	TGCAGCGTTGAAGACCAGCGGAGCTACGAGCAGTACTTC	CSVEDQRSYEQYF
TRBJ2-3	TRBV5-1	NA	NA	TGCGCCAGCAGCTTGGAACCCCGGGGGGCCGGGGATACGCAGTATTTT	CASSLEPRGAGDTQYF
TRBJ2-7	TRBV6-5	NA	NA	TGTGCCAGCAGTCCCCTCTACGAGCAGTACTTC	CASSPLYEQYF
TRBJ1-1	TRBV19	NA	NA	TGTGCCAGTAGTCTCCGCAGGGCAACTGAAGCTTTCTTT	CASSLRRATEAFF
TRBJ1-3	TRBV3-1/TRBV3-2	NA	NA	TGTGCCAGCAGCCAAAAGGGGACTGGAAACACCATATATTTT	CASSQKGTGNTIYF
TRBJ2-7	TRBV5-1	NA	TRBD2	TGCGCCAGCAGCTTAATCAGCTGGACTAGTAGTGGCGAGCAGTACTTC	CASSLISWTSSGEQYF
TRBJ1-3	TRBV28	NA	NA	TGTGCCAGCAGTTCCCCAGGTTTTCGCACCATATATTTT	CASSSPGFRTIYF
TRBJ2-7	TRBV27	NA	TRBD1	TGTGCCAGCAGTTTAACAAAAACAGGGGTTGGGTTGCACGAGCAGTACTTC	CASSLTKTGVGLHEQYF
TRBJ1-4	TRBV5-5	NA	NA	TGTGCCAGCAGCTTATCGCAGATTAATGAAAAACTGTTTTTT	CASSLSQINEKLFF
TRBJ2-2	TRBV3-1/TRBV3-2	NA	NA	TGTGCCAGCAGCCAAGGGCTGACCGGGGAGCTGTTTTTT	CASSQGLTGELFF
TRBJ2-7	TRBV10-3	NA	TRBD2	TGTGCCATCAGAGATGGACTAGCGGGGGTTCCATCCTACGAGCAGTACTTC	CAIRDGLAGVPSYEQYF
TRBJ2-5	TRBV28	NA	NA	TGTGCCAGCAGTTTAAGCTACGGCCAAGAGACCCAGTACTTC	CASSLSYGQETQYF
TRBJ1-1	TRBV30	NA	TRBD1	TGTGCCTGGAGTGTGGAGGGGGCGAGTGAAGCTTTCTTT	CAWSVEGASEAFF
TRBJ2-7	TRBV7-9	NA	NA	TGTGCCAGCAGCCAGATCCAGAGTAGCGGCAACGAGCAGTACTTC	CASSQIQSSGNEQYF
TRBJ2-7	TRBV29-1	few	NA	TGCAGCGTTATGACCGGACAGAGCTACGAGCAGTACTTC	CSVMTGQSYEQYF
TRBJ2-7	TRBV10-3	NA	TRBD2	TGTGCCATCAGTGATCCGACTAGCGGCTACGAGCAGTACTTC	CAISDPTSGYEQYF
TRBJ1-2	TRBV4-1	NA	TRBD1	TGCGCCAGCAGCCAAGTTGGGCTTGGGGACAGGGGTTTTGGTAACTATGGCTACACCTTC	CASSQVGLGDRGFGNYGYTF
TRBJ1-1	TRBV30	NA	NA	TGTGCCTGGAGGCGAGCGGGAACTGAAGCTTTCTTT	CAWRRAGTEAFF
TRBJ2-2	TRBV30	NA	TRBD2	TGTGCCTGGAGTGTAGCGGGGGGGACCGGGGAGCTGTTTTTT	CAWSVAGGTGELFF
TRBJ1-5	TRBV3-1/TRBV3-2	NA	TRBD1	TGTGCCAGCAGCCAAGTAGGTGGGACAGGGGGCGAGGGACCCCAGCATTTT	CASSQVGGTGGEGPQHF
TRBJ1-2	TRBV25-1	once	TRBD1	TGTGCCAGCAGTGATGACAGGGAATATGGCTACACCTTC	CASSDDREYGYTF
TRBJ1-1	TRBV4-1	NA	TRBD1	TGCGCCAGCAGCCAGACAGGGACGGGGCCCCTATTGAACACTGAAGCTTTCTTT	CASSQTGTGPLLNTEAFF
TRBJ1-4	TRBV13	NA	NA	TGTGCCAGCAGCTTACGGGGAACTAATGAAAAACTGTTTTTT	CASSLRGTNEKLFF
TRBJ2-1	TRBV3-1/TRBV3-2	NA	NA	TGTGCCAGCAGCCATCGCGGGTTTTCCTACAATGAGCAGTTCTTC	CASSHRGFSYNEQFF